This TCR beta chain was identified during a study of T cells of healthy individuals. TCRdb recomputed calls from the 5' RACE reads with MiXCR, one row per CDR3 protein. Of about 100,000 distinct CDR3 sequences in the sample, approximately 16% were seen once. This receptor was taken from a human donor in good health.

CDR3 DNA: TGCAGTGCTAGAGATCGTCGATGGGGAAACACCGGGGAGCTGTTTTTT. Translating it yields CSARDRRWGNTGELFF. The chain couples TRBV20-1 to TRBJ2-2, with D unclear. Trimming took off 0 bases at V and 2 bases at J, with 13 bases between the two ends. The germline gives CDR1 DFQATT, CDR2 SNEGSKA (reference sequence). The CDR3 sequence is 16 residues long.